Detailed here is one TCR beta chain. The antigen remains unidentified. Each donor was a healthy Caucasian individual from Russia, aged about 6 to 95. This sample was included in a study of blood T cells in healthy people across ages. Whole-study findings and limits: Fewer expanded clones and more diversity marked long-lived versus aged donors.

Germline loops: CDR1 LGHNA, CDR2 YSLEER. With 0 bases removed from V and 5 bases from J, the gap between germline ends came to 8 bases. This CDR3 spans 14 amino acids. The use of a sample-barcoded 5' primer and a J-beta primer mix characterized a second PCR of roughly 6 to 11 cycles. In TCRdb, the 5' RACE reads were re-called with MiXCR into one record per CDR3 protein. The table has fewer than 900,000 distinct CDR3 sequences, around 49% seen once; the top ten hold approximately 32%. The source is a woman aged 55-75 years in good health. The sequenced sample consisted of blood. This chain uses TRBV4-3 with TRBJ2-1; D may be TRBD1 (5 bases). CDR3 loop: CASSQDSGNNEQFF. CDR3 nucleotide sequence: TGCGCCAGCAGCCAAGATTCAGGGAACAATGAGCAGTTCTTC.